Below, 7 T cell receptor beta chains from the same sample are listed, as sequenced in a study of blood T cell repertoires in COVID-19. This table comes from immunoSEQ multiplex PCR, and its TCRdb copy is limited to in-frame clones, with some not included. The data hold more than 200,000 clones, with approximately 86% observed a single time. Sample: PBMCs or T cells enriched from blood (not recorded which). The receptors here all came from a woman aged 45-65 years who had recovered from COVID-19.

This chain joins TRBV28 and TRBJ2-3; TRBD1 aligns across 10 bases. CDR3 length: 11 residues. CDR1 is MDHEN and CDR2 is SYDVKM in the germline V gene. V shed 2 bases, J shed 14 bases, and the junction held 1 base outside the gene matches. The CDR3 DNA reads as TGTGCCAGCAGTTTAGGGACAGGGGTGTATTTT. Its translation: CASSLGTGVYF.

The chain uses TRBV5-1 and TRBJ2-7; D is unresolved. V was clipped by 5 bases and J by 0 bases, with 9 bases between them. Germline CDR1 SGHRS, CDR2 YFSETQ. The CDR3 consists of 13 residues. The CDR3 bases are TGCGCCAGCAGTCCCCGGAGCTCCTACGAGCAGTACTTC. It specifies CASSPRSSYEQYF.

The gene calls are TRBV19 and TRBJ2-7; maybe TRBD2 (6 bases). CDR3 length: 15 residues. Trimming took off 4 bases at V and 3 bases at J, with 16 bases between the two ends. Germline lookup yields CDR1 LNHDA and CDR2 SQIVND (reference sequence). CDR3 bases: TGTGCCAGTAGTAGCCCGGCGGAGGGCCTCTACGAGCAGTACTTC. Its protein is CASSSPAEGLYEQYF.

CDR3 DNA: TGTGCCAGCAGCTTATGGGCAGGGAATGAGCAGTTCTTC. Protein product: CASSLWAGNEQFF. This chain uses TRBV11-2 with TRBJ2-1; D is perhaps TRBD1 (5 bases). Trimming took off 2 bases at V and 7 bases at J, with 9 bases between the two ends. The CDR3 runs to 13 residues. Germline loops: CDR1 SGHAT, CDR2 FQNNGV.

Points on this clone: The junction departs from germline at one end; a sequencing error may be responsible. The J gene is TRBJ1-2, the V gene TRBV29-1; the D gene is possibly TRBD1 (5 bases). CDR1 is SQVTM and CDR2 is ANQGSEA in the germline V gene. CDR3 size: 9 residues. The CDR3 protein is CSVEPGGIF. CDR3 coding DNA: TGCAGCGTTGAACCGGGGGGAATCTTC.

The rearrangement joins TRBV19 to TRBJ2-5; D not certain. Germline CDR1 LNHDA, CDR2 SQIVND (reference sequence). Trimming took off 7 bases at V and 0 bases at J, with 12 bases between the two ends. CDR3 length equals 14 residues. The CDR3 DNA reads as TGTGCCAGTAAAACCTCTAGGAACCAAGAGACCCAGTACTTC. This gives the protein CASKTSRNQETQYF. The whole variable domain, remainder taken from reference TRBV19 and TRBJ2-5, is DGGITQSPKYLFRKEGQNVTLSCEQNLNHDAMYWYRQDPGQGLRLIYYSQIVNDFQKGDIAEGYSVSREKKESFPLTVTSAQKNPTAFYLCASKTSRNQETQYFGPGTRLLVL.

The count of this clone is one. The V call is TRBV30, the J call TRBJ1-6; 7 bases align to TRBD1. Germline V lookup: CDR1 GTSNPN, CDR2 SVGIG (reference sequence). The CDR3 sequence is 16 residues long. The J segment lost 8 bases and the V segment lost 0 bases, leaving 10 bases of the junction unmatched. CDR3 sequence (DNA): TGTGCCTGGAGTGTACCCCCGACAGGGACCCATTCACCCCTCCACTTT. Translation gives CAWSVPPTGTHSPLHF.